This T cell receptor beta chain emerged from a study of blood T cells in healthy people across ages. The authors ran a second PCR of about 6 to 11 cycles using a sample-barcoded 5' primer and a J-beta primer mix. At least 2.5 million CDR3-containing paired-end reads were obtained per sample. One entry per CDR3 protein results from TCRdb running MiXCR on the 5' RACE reads. In the table there are 600,000 to 800,000 distinct CDR3 sequences, under 25% of which are singletons. In regard to this clonotype: The missing conserved phenylalanine or tryptophan at the end of this CDR3 makes a read error likely.

Isolation yielded PBMCs, at least 6 million per sample, in every case. The CDR3 totals 14 residues. The V and J ends lost 5 bases and 1 base respectively, with 12 bases between them. Sequencing was done on a sample of blood. The chain is built from TRBV12-3 or TRBV12-4 and TRBJ2-7; possible D gene TRBD2, 5 bases. The clonotype was recovered from a man aged 65-85 years in good health. This CDR3 is CASSRTGFSYEQYL. In DNA form, the CDR3 reads TGTGCCAGCAGTAGGACGGGGTTTTCCTACGAGCAGTACCTC.